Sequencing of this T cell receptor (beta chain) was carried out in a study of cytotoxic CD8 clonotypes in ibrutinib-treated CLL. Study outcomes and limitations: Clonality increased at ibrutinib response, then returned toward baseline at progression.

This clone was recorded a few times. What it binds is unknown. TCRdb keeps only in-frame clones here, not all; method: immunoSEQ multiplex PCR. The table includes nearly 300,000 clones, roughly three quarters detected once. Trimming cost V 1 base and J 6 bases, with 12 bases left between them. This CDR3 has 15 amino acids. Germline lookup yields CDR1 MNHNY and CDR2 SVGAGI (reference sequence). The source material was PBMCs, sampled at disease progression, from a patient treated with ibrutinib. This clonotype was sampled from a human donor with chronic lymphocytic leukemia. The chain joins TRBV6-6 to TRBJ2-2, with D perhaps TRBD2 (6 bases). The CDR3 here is CASSYLGSGSGELFF. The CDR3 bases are TGTGCCAGCAGTTACTTAGGAAGCGGGTCCGGGGAGCTGTTTTTT.